What follows are 18 T cell receptor beta chains derived from one specimen sequenced in a study of vaccination and CD4 T cells after COVID-19. Their specific antigens are unknown. This sample's treatment: 10-day PBMC culture with coronavirus spike peptide pools or control peptides (ViraFEST assay). One should note that the unexposed donor's CD4+ T cells were collected before the COVID-19 pandemic (2011-2018). Cultured CD4+ T cell DNA was sequenced using the Oncomine TCR Beta short-read assay. TCRdb reprocessed the PCR reads via MiXCR and lists one record per CDR3 protein. The sample shows about 8,000 distinct CDR3 sequences, over 30% of them seen only once. The sample comprised CD4+ T cells from blood, cultured in vitro. The origin of the receptors is a human donor in good health.

This rearrangement joins TRBV7-3 to TRBJ1-1, with TRBD1 matching over 7 bases. Germline assignment: CDR1 SGHTA and CDR2 FQGTGA. Trimming cost V 4 bases and J 6 bases; bases outside gene matches: 5. The CDR3 has 13 residues. This CDR3 reads CASSSQGEAEAFF. As DNA, the CDR3 is TGTGCCAGCAGCTCCCAGGGGGAGGCTGAAGCTTTCTTT.

The chain employs TRBV6-1 and TRBJ1-3; D is unresolved. The germline V gene encodes CDR1 MNHNS and CDR2 SASEGT. V shed 7 bases and J shed 2 bases, with 6 bases lying between them. The CDR3 sequence is 12 residues long. CDR3 sequence (DNA): TGTGCCAGCACCCAGACTGGAAACACCATATATTTT. Translation: CASTQTGNTIYF.

This sequence joins TRBV7-9 and TRBJ1-1; D unclear. Trimming shortened V by 1 base and J by 0 bases, and 9 bases separated the two germline ends. CDR3 length equals 15 residues. Looked up from germline, CDR1 is SEHNR and CDR2 is FQNEAQ (reference sequence). CDR3 sequence: CASSLVKVMNTEAFF. CDR3 nucleotides: TGTGCCAGCAGCTTAGTTAAGGTCATGAACACTGAAGCTTTCTTT.

About this clonotype itself: Because the CDR3's place on the DNA is in doubt, the DNA is left out and the CDR3 is given as listed by TCRdb. This sequence joins TRBV20-1 and TRBJ2-1; the tabulated D call, TRBD1, remains unverified against the DNA. CDR1 DFQATT and CDR2 SNEGSKA come from the germline V gene (reference sequence). The CDR3 region is 15 residues in length, termini included. This CDR3 reads CSARSASGRGNEQFF.

This clonotype has more than one count but fewer than ten. The chain uses TRBV6-5 and TRBJ1-5; D uncertain. In germline, CDR1 is MNHEY, CDR2 SVGAGI. Trimming shortened V by 0 bases and J by 6 bases, and 9 bases separated the two germline ends. The CDR3 spans 14 residues. This CDR3 is CASSYSNLGQPQHF. CDR3 bases: TGTGCCAGCAGTTACTCGAATCTAGGTCAGCCCCAGCATTTT.

V usage is TRBV6-5 and J usage is TRBJ2-1, with D unclear. Deletions cut 2 bases from V and 4 bases from J, with 12 bases between. Germline V lookup: CDR1 MNHEY, CDR2 SVGAGI. The CDR3 covers 15 residues. CDR3 amino acids: CASSYDAPGYNEQFF. The CDR3 DNA sequence: TGTGCCAGCAGTTACGACGCGCCTGGATACAATGAGCAGTTCTTC.

This sequence joins TRBV30 and TRBJ1-1; D might be TRBD1 (6 bases). V gave up 5 bases and J gave up 8 bases, with 9 bases separating them. The CDR3 length is 10 residues. The germline CDR1 and CDR2 sequences are GTSNPN and SVGIG (reference sequence). The CDR3 spells CAWGGTEAFF. In nucleotides, the CDR3 is TGTGCCTGGGGGGGGACAGAAGCTTTCTTT. The full variable domain, rest sourced from reference TRBV30 and TRBJ1-1, is SQTIHQWPATLVQPVGSPLSLECTVEGTSNPNLYWYRQAAGRGLQLLFYSVGIGQISSEVPQNLSASRPQDRQFILSSKKLLLSDSGFYLCAWGGTEAFFGQGTRLTVV.

The rearrangement links TRBV27 to TRBJ1-6; D gene ambiguous. Germline CDR1 is MNHEY and CDR2 is SMNVEV (reference sequence). V lost 6 bases, J lost 0 bases, and 12 bases lay in between. CDR3 length equals 16 residues. The CDR3 region is CASSLGISSYNSPLHF. CDR3 nucleotide sequence: TGTGCCAGCAGCCTTGGGATAAGCTCCTATAATTCACCCCTCCACTTT.

The chain employs TRBV25-1 and TRBJ2-1; 11 bases are a match to TRBD2. The CDR3 is made up of 16 amino acids. CDR1 is MGHDK and CDR2 is SYGVNS in the germline V gene. V lost 5 bases to trimming and J lost 12 bases; unmatched junction nucleotides: 15. CDR3 region: CASSPTTSGGLMSQFF. The CDR3 DNA reads TGTGCCAGCAGTCCTACTACTAGCGGGGGCCTAATGTCGCAGTTCTTC.

The V call is TRBV3-1, the J call TRBJ1-2; tentatively, D is TRBD1 (5 bases). CDR3 length: 13 amino acids. The ends were cut back, 4 bases at V and 0 bases at J, with 6 bases in the middle. The germline V gene encodes CDR1 LGHDT and CDR2 YNNKEL (reference sequence). Here the CDR3 reads CASSPTANYGYTF. The CDR3 DNA is TGTGCCAGCAGCCCGACAGCTAACTATGGCTACACCTTC.

The rearrangement uses TRBV7-6 and TRBJ2-3, with TRBD2 matching 11 bases. Per the germline V gene, CDR1 is SGHVS and CDR2 is FNYEAQ. The CDR3 runs to 16 residues. Trimming removed 5 bases from V and 2 bases from J; junction bases left unmatched: 6. The CDR3 is CASSPIAGGDTDTQYF. DNA of the CDR3: TGTGCCAGCAGCCCCATAGCGGGGGGGGACACAGATACGCAGTATTTT.

The chain links TRBV15 to TRBJ2-5, with a weak D call TRBD2 (5 bases). There are 16 residues in the CDR3. Trimming cost V 6 bases and J 5 bases, with 22 bases left between them. Per germline, CDR1 LNHNV and CDR2 YYDKDF (reference sequence). CDR3 loop: CATSTWAVEGTETQYF. In DNA, the CDR3 is TGTGCCACCAGTACCTGGGCTGTAGAGGGAACCGAGACCCAGTACTTC.

This sequence joins TRBV2 and TRBJ2-2, with D possibly called TRBD1 or TRBD2 (5 bases each). Germline values: CDR1 SNHLY, CDR2 FYNNEI. V gave up 3 bases and J gave up 1 base, with 12 bases separating them. The CDR3 is 16 amino acids. The CDR3 loop is CASSDRDPMNTGELFF. The DNA for the CDR3 is TGTGCCAGCAGTGATAGGGACCCGATGAACACCGGGGAGCTGTTTTTT.

This clonotype has a handful of counts. The chain is built from TRBV2 and TRBJ1-2; D gene unclear. The CDR3 totals 11 residues. V was cut by 4 bases and J by 7 bases, with 7 bases left in between. CDR1 is SNHLY and CDR2 is FYNNEI in the germline V gene. The CDR3 sequence: CASSVKSGYTF. The CDR3 coding sequence is TGTGCCAGCAGTGTAAAGTCTGGCTACACCTTC. The variable domain in full, with the rest retrieved from reference TRBV2 and TRBJ1-2, is EPEVTQTPSHQVTQMGQEVILRCVPISNHLYFYWYRQILGQKVEFLVSFYNNEISEKSEIFDDQFSVERPDGSNFTLKIRSTKLEDSAMYFCASSVKSGYTFGSGTRLTVV.

This clonotype appeared a few times. The genes are TRBV5-1 and TRBJ1-6; 7 nucleotides align to TRBD1. CDR1 is SGHRS, CDR2 YFSETQ, per germline. The CDR3 spans 15 residues. Unmatched junction bases numbered 7, after V lost 4 bases and J lost 6 bases. The CDR3 coding sequence is TGCGCCAGCAGCCAGGGGGACAGCAGTAATTCACCCCTCCACTTT. This sequence encodes CASSQGDSSNSPLHF.

In this sample, this clonotype turned up a few times. The chain is built from TRBV6-5 and TRBJ2-7, with 13 bases aligning to TRBD2. Germline lookup yields CDR1 MNHEY and CDR2 SVGAGI. V shed 0 bases and J 2 bases; nucleotides not matched to a gene: 13. The CDR3 is 20 residues long. CDR3 residues: CASSYSGVGLAGFGAYEQYF. The CDR3, as DNA: TGTGCCAGCAGTTACTCAGGGGTGGGACTAGCGGGGTTCGGAGCCTACGAGCAGTACTTC.

The chain employs TRBV2 and TRBJ2-5, with D perhaps matching TRBD1 (5 bases). This CDR3 is 15 amino acids long. CDR1 and CDR2 from the germline V gene are SNHLY and FYNNEI. The germline V and J ends were trimmed by 8 bases and 5 bases, with 21 bases remaining between them. Written as DNA, the CDR3 is TGTGCCAGCGGGTCCCCAGGGCCCGTCGAGGAGACCCAGTACTTC. Residues: CASGSPGPVEETQYF.

This clonotype showed up just a few times. The gene calls are TRBV7-3 and TRBJ2-3, with D unresolved. CDR3 length: 12 residues. V shed 5 bases and J shed 6 bases, with 9 bases lying between them. Germline V CDR1 and CDR2: SGHTA, FQGTGA. The CDR3 bases are TGTGCCAGCAGCCTACACCGCGATACGCAGTATTTT. It codes for CASSLHRDTQYF.